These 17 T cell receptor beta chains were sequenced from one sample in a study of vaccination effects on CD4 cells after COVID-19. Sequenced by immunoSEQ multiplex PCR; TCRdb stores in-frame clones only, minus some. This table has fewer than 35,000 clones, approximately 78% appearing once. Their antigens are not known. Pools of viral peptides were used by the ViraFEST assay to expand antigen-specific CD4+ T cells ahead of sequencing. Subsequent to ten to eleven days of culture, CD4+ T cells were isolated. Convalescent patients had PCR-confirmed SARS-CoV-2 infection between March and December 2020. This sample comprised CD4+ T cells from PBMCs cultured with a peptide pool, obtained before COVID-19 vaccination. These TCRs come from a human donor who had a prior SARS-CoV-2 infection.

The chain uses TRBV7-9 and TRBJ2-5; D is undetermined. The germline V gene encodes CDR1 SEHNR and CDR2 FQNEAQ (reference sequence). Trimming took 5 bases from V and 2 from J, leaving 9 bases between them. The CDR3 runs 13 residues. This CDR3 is CASSPSGQETQYF. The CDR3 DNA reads TGTGCCAGCAGCCCCTCTGGGCAAGAGACCCAGTACTTC.

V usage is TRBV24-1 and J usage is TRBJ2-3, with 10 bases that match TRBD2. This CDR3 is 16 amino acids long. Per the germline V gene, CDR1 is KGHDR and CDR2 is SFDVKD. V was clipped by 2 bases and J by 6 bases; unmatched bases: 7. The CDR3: CATSDSTLAGVDTQYF. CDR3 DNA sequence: TGTGCCACCAGTGATTCCACTCTAGCGGGAGTGGATACGCAGTATTTT.

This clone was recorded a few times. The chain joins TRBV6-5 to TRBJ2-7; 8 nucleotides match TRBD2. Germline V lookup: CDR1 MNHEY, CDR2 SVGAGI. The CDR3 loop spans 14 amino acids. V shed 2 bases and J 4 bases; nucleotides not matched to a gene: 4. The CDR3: CASSYGASGYEQYF. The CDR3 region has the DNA TGTGCCAGCAGTTACGGGGCTAGCGGGTACGAGCAGTACTTC.

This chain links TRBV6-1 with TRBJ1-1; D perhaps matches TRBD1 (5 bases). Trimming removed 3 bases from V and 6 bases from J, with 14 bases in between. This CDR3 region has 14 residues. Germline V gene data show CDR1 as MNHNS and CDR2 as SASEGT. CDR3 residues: CASSDFGLRAEAFF. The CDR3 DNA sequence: TGTGCCAGCAGTGATTTCGGCCTCAGGGCTGAAGCTTTCTTT.

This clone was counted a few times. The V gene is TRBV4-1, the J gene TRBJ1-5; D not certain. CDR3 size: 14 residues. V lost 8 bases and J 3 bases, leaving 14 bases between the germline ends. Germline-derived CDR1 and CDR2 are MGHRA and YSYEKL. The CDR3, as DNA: TGCGCCAGCGCGACGACCCTATCCAATCAGCCCCAGCATTTT. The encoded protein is CASATTLSNQPQHF.

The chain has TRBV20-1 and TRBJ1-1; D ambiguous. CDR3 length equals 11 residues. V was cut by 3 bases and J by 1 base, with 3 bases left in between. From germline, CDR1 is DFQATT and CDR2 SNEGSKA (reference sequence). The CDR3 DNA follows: TGCAGTGCTAGGGGGAACACTGAAGCTTTCTTT. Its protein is CSARGNTEAFF.

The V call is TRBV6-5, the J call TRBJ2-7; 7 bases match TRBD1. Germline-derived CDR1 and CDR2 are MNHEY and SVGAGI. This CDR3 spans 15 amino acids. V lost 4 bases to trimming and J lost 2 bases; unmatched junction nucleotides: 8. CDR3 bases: TGTGCCAGCAGTTCTCCGGGACAGACAACCTACGAGCAGTACTTC. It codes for CASSSPGQTTYEQYF.

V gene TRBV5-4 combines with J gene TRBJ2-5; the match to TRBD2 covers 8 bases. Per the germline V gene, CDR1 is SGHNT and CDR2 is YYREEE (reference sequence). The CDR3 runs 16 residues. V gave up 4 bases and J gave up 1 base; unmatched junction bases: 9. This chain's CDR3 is CASSAGGRGGQETQYF. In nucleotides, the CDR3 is TGTGCCAGCAGCGCCGGTGGACGGGGGGGCCAAGAGACCCAGTACTTC.

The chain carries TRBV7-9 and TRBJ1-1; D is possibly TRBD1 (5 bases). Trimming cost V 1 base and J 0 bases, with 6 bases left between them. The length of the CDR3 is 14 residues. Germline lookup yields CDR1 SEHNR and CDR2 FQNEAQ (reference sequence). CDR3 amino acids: CASSLGTLNTEAFF. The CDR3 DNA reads TGTGCCAGCAGCTTAGGGACATTGAACACTGAAGCTTTCTTT. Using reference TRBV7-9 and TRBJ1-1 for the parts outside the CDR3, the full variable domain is DTGVSQNPRHKITKRGQNVTFRCDPISEHNRLYWYRQTLGQGPEFLTYFQNEAQLEKSRLLSDRFSAERPKGSFSTLEIQRTEQGDSAMYLCASSLGTLNTEAFFGQGTRLTVV.

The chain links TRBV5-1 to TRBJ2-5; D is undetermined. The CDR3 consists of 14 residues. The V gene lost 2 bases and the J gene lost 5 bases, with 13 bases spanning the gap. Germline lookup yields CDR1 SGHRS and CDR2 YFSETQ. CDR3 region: CASSFNEARETQYF. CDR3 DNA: TGCGCCAGCAGCTTCAACGAGGCTCGGGAGACCCAGTACTTC.

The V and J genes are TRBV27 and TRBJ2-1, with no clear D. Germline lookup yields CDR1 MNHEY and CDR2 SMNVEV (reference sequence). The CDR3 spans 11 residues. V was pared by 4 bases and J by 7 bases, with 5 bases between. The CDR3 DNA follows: TGTGCCAGCAGTTACAAGAATGAGCAGTTCTTC. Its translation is CASSYKNEQFF.

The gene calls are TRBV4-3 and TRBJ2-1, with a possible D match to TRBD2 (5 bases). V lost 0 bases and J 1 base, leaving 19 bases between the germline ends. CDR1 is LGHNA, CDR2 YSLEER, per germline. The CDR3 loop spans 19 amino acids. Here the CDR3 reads CASSQDLLGTRRSYNEQFF. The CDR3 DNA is TGCGCCAGCAGCCAAGATCTTCTGGGCACTAGAAGGTCCTACAATGAGCAGTTCTTC.

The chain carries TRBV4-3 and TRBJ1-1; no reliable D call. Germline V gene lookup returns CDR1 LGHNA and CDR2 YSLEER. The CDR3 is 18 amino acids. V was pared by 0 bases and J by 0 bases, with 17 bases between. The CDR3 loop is CASSQDNPAGHMNTEAFF. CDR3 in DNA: TGCGCCAGCAGCCAAGATAACCCGGCGGGCCATATGAACACTGAAGCTTTCTTT.

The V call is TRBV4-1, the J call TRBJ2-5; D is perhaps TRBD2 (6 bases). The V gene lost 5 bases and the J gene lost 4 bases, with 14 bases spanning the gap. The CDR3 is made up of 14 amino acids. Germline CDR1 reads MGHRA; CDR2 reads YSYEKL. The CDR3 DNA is TGCGCCAGCAGCAAGATGACTAGTCGAGAGACCCAGTACTTC. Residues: CASSKMTSRETQYF.

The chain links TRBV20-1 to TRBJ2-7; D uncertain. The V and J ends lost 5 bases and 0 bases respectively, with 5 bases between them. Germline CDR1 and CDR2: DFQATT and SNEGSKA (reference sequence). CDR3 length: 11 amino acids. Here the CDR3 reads CSASSSYEQYF. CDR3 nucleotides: TGCAGTGCTTCCTCCTCCTACGAGCAGTACTTC.

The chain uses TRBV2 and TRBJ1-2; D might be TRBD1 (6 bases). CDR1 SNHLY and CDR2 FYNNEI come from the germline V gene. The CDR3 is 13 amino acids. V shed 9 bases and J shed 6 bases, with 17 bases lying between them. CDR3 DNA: TGTGCCAGAGAAACACCTCGGGACAATGGCTACACCTTC. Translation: CARETPRDNGYTF. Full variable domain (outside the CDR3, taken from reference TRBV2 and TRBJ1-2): EPEVTQTPSHQVTQMGQEVILRCVPISNHLYFYWYRQILGQKVEFLVSFYNNEISEKSEIFDDQFSVERPDGSNFTLKIRSTKLEDSAMYFCARETPRDNGYTFGSGTRLTVV.

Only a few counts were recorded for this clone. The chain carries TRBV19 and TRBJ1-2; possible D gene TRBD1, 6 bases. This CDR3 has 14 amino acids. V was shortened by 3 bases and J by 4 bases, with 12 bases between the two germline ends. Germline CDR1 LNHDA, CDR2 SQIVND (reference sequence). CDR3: CASSIPGASYGYTF. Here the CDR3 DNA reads TGTGCCAGTAGTATCCCAGGGGCCAGCTATGGCTACACCTTC.